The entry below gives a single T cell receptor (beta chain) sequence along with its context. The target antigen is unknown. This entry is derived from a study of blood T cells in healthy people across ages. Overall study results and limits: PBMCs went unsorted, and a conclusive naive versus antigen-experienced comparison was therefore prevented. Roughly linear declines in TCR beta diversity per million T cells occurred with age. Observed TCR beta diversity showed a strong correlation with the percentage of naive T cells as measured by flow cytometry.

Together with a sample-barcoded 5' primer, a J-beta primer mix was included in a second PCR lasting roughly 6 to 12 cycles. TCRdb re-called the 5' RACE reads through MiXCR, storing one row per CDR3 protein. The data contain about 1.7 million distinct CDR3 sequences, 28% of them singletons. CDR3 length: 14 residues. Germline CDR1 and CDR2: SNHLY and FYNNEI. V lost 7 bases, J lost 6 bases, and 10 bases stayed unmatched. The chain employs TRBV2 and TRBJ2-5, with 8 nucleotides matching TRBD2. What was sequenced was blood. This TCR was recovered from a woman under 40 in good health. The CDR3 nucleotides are TGTGCCAGCAACGGGGGGGCCGGAATGAAGACCCAGTACTTC. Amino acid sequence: CASNGGAGMKTQYF. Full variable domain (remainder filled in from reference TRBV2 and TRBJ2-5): EPEVTQTPSHQVTQMGQEVILRCVPISNHLYFYWYRQILGQKVEFLVSFYNNEISEKSEIFDDQFSVERPDGSNFTLKIRSTKLEDSAMYFCASNGGAGMKTQYFGPGTRLLVL.